Listed here are 25 T cell receptor beta chains from one sample, sequenced in a study of blood T cells in healthy people across ages. Primed by a sample-barcoded 5' primer and a J-beta primer mix, a second PCR proceeded for roughly 7 to 12 cycles. A single record per CDR3 protein comes from TCRdb applying MiXCR to the 5' RACE reads. The repertoire holds about 1 million distinct CDR3 sequences, with under 45% as singletons. Sequenced input: blood. All receptors come from a woman aged 60-75 years in good health.

The chain joins TRBV20-1 to TRBJ1-5, with 10 nucleotides matching TRBD1. This CDR3 is 15 amino acids long. J gave up 5 bases and V 6 bases, and 10 bases lay outside the gene matches. Germline V lookup: CDR1 DFQATT, CDR2 SNEGSKA (reference sequence). The CDR3 nucleotides read TGCAGTGCCCCTCCGACAGGGGGCGCAGATCAGCCCCAGCATTTT. Protein sequence: CSAPPTGGADQPQHF.

The rearrangement uses TRBV9 and TRBJ1-2; TRBD1 agrees at 8 bases. The germline CDR1 and CDR2 sequences are SGDLS and YYNGEE. The CDR3 has 19 amino acids. Losses at the gene ends were 0 bases for V and 1 base for J; bases not matched to a gene: 14. The CDR3 sequence is CASSVGGRGRLLHNYGYTF. The CDR3 DNA follows: TGTGCCAGCAGCGTAGGAGGCAGGGGGCGCTTACTCCATAACTATGGCTACACCTTC.

The chain employs TRBV4-1 and TRBJ1-5; D not certain. CDR3 length: 15 amino acids. Germline loops: CDR1 MGHRA, CDR2 YSYEKL. V was cut by 4 bases and J by 0 bases, with 10 bases left in between. The CDR3 bases are TGCGCCAGCAGCCGAGTGGACGATAGCAATCAGCCCCAGCATTTT. The encoded protein is CASSRVDDSNQPQHF.

The chain couples TRBV6-5 to TRBJ2-4, with D possibly matching TRBD1 (5 bases). The DNA end favors TRBJ2-7, so the J call may be wrong. CDR1 and CDR2 from the germline V gene are MNHEY and SVGAGI. The CDR3 runs 13 residues. The DNA of the CDR3 is TGTGCCAGCAGTTACACGGACATGGGCGAGCAGTACTTC. This encodes CASSYTDMGEQYF.

The chain has TRBV29-1 and TRBJ1-1; 8 bases map to TRBD1. The CDR3 covers 14 residues. Germline loops: CDR1 SQVTM, CDR2 ANQGSEA. V shed 7 bases, J shed 1 base, and the junction held 8 bases outside the gene matches. CDR3 coding DNA: TGCAGCGCCCGGACAGGGATATCGAACACTGAAGCTTTCTTT. Protein product: CSARTGISNTEAFF.

V and J are TRBV24-1 and TRBJ2-3; 8 bases match TRBD2. The V gene's germline CDR1 is KGHDR and CDR2 SFDVKD. The CDR3 has 16 residues. V gave up 6 bases and J gave up 4 bases; unmatched junction bases: 11. Here the CDR3 reads CATSKDSGIFSDTQYF. In DNA form, the CDR3 reads TGTGCCACCAGTAAAGATAGCGGGATATTCTCAGATACGCAGTATTTT.

This clonotype was seen at least ten times. V usage is TRBV27 and J usage is TRBJ2-7; 8 bases align to TRBD1. The CDR3 contains 13 residues. The V gene end was trimmed by 6 bases and the J gene end by 5 bases; junction bases not matched to a gene: 6. The germline gives CDR1 MNHEY, CDR2 SMNVEV (reference sequence). CDR3 loop: CASSLDRVNEQYF. DNA of the CDR3: TGTGCCAGCAGCCTGGACAGGGTAAACGAGCAGTACTTC.

The chain recombines TRBV4-3 with TRBJ2-1, with unresolved D. Germline V gene data show CDR1 as LGHNA and CDR2 as YSLEER. The V end lost 3 bases, the J end lost 1 base, and 10 bases lay between the germline ends. The CDR3 extends over 15 amino acids. The CDR3 coding sequence is TGCGCCAGCAGCCAGGAAGGAATGTCCTACAATGAGCAGTTCTTC. Translation gives CASSQEGMSYNEQFF.

V and J are TRBV20-1 and TRBJ1-5; possible D gene TRBD1, 6 bases. The germline CDR1 and CDR2 sequences are DFQATT and SNEGSKA (reference sequence). This CDR3 is 15 amino acids long. V lost 6 bases to trimming and J lost 0 bases, with 15 bases between them. The CDR3 coding sequence is TGCAGTGCCGAGTGGGGGGGCGGTAGCAATCAGCCCCAGCATTTT. Residues: CSAEWGGGSNQPQHF.

The chain employs TRBV27 and TRBJ2-7; no firm D call. In germline, CDR1 is MNHEY, CDR2 SMNVEV (reference sequence). V dropped 7 bases and J dropped 3 bases, with 13 bases sitting between them. This CDR3 contains 13 residues. CDR3: CASTRVGFYEQYF. The CDR3, as DNA: TGTGCCAGCACAAGGGTGGGATTCTACGAGCAGTACTTC.

The DNA of the CDR3 is TGTGCCAGCAAGGGGGACAGGGGAGAGACCCAGTACTTC. Residues: CASKGDRGETQYF. The chain links TRBV2 to TRBJ2-5, with 10 positions matching TRBD1. The CDR3 is 13 amino acids. CDR1 is SNHLY, CDR2 FYNNEI, per germline. Unmatched junction bases numbered 3, after V lost 7 bases and J lost 4 bases.

This chain joins TRBV7-8 and TRBJ1-4, with 10 positions matching TRBD1. This CDR3 contains 14 residues. The trim removed 5 bases at V and 6 bases at J, leaving 3 bases unmatched. The germline V gene encodes CDR1 SGHVS and CDR2 FQNEAQ. The CDR3 region is CASSVGQGDEKLFF. The CDR3 bases are TGTGCCAGCAGCGTTGGACAGGGGGATGAAAAACTGTTTTTT.

The chain combines TRBV15 with TRBJ2-7, with D maybe TRBD2 (6 bases). This CDR3 has 18 residues. V was pared by 0 bases and J by 7 bases, with 25 bases between. From germline, CDR1 is LNHNV and CDR2 YYDKDF (reference sequence). For the CDR3, the DNA is TGTGCCACCAGCAGAGATCGCCCGGGAGTAGTGGGATCGGGGGAGCAGTACTTC. Residues: CATSRDRPGVVGSGEQYF.

The chain links TRBV6-5 to TRBJ2-7, with D unclear. CDR1 MNHEY and CDR2 SVGAGI come from the germline V gene. The CDR3 runs 15 residues. Trimming pared 2 bases from V and 2 bases from J, leaving 13 bases between. CDR3 nucleotide sequence: TGTGCCAGCAGTTACGACGGAAGCCGTACCTACGAGCAGTACTTC. Protein product: CASSYDGSRTYEQYF.

The chain couples TRBV18 to TRBJ2-1, with D possibly called TRBD1 or TRBD2 (5 bases each). Germline V gene data show CDR1 as KGHSH and CDR2 as LQKENI. The CDR3 has 13 residues. Trimming took 4 bases from V and 8 from J, leaving 12 bases between them. CDR3 protein: CASSLRDADEQFF. DNA for the CDR3: TGTGCCAGCTCACTACGGGACGCCGATGAGCAGTTCTTC.

The DNA of the CDR3 is TGTGCCAGCAGCGTAGCTACGGGGGCCCGAGAAAAACTGTTTTTT. It is translated as CASSVATGAREKLFF. V gene TRBV9 combines with J gene TRBJ1-4; TRBD1 is a possible D gene (6 bases). Germline V gene sequence: CDR1 SGDLS, CDR2 YYNGEE. The CDR3 totals 15 residues. Trimming shortened V by 0 bases and J by 8 bases, and 14 bases separated the two germline ends.

The V and J genes are TRBV10-3 and TRBJ2-5, with a weak D call TRBD2 (7 bases). Per germline, CDR1 ENHRY and CDR2 SYGVKD. CDR3 length: 13 residues. V was trimmed by 8 bases and J by 11 bases, leaving 21 bases between them. The CDR3 sequence is CAIGSGEGNEQYF. CDR3 nucleotide sequence: TGTGCCATCGGCTCAGGGGAGGGCAATGAGCAGTACTTC.

This chain joins TRBV11-2 and TRBJ1-4, with a tentative D call TRBD1 (6 bases). This CDR3 region has 15 residues. The germline V and J ends were trimmed by 3 bases and 6 bases, with 14 bases remaining between them. Germline loops: CDR1 SGHAT, CDR2 FQNNGV. Here the CDR3 reads CASSFGVRGDEKLFF. The CDR3 nucleotides read TGTGCCAGCAGCTTCGGAGTGAGGGGGGATGAAAAACTGTTTTTT.

The chain is built from TRBV4-2 and TRBJ2-5; D perhaps matches TRBD2 (6 bases). CDR3 length equals 15 residues. V lost 0 bases and J 11 bases, leaving 19 bases between the germline ends. The germline V gene has CDR1 LGHNA and CDR2 YNFKEQ. This CDR3 reads CASSQEASANNEQYF. Here the CDR3 DNA reads TGTGCCAGCAGCCAAGAGGCTAGCGCTAACAATGAGCAGTACTTC.

This sequence joins TRBV28 and TRBJ2-3; tentative D call: TRBD1 (5 bases). The germline CDR1 and CDR2 sequences are MDHEN and SYDVKM. V gave up 3 bases and J gave up 5 bases, with 15 bases separating them. The CDR3 contains 15 residues. The CDR3 DNA reads as TGTGCCAGCAGTTTTACAAGAACAGGTGGAGATACGCAGTATTTT. This sequence encodes CASSFTRTGGDTQYF.

CDR3 bases: TGTGCCATCAGTGAGTCGAGGGGGACTAGCGTCACAGATACGCAGTATTTT. Encoded protein: CAISESRGTSVTDTQYF. J is TRBJ2-3 and V is TRBV10-3; 10 bases are shared with TRBD2. The CDR3 covers 17 residues. The junction had 5 bases not matched to a gene; V was cut back by 0 bases and J by 2 bases. CDR1 ENHRY and CDR2 SYGVKD come from the germline V gene.

The V and J genes are TRBV5-1 and TRBJ2-1; 10 nucleotides align to TRBD1. The germline gives CDR1 SGHRS, CDR2 YFSETQ. The CDR3 has 16 amino acids. Unmatched junction bases numbered 7, after V lost 7 bases and J lost 0 bases. CDR3 residues: CASRDRGGNSYNEQFF. CDR3 nucleotide sequence: TGCGCCAGCCGGGACAGGGGTGGTAACTCCTACAATGAGCAGTTCTTC.

J is TRBJ2-7 and V is TRBV6-6; no clear D gene. Germline V gene sequence: CDR1 MNHNY, CDR2 SVGAGI (reference sequence). The V and J ends lost 10 bases and 0 bases respectively, with 10 bases between them. This CDR3 is built from 12 residues. The CDR3: CATEDNSYEQYF. The CDR3 coding sequence is TGTGCCACCGAAGACAACTCCTACGAGCAGTACTTC.

This chain connects TRBV12-3 or TRBV12-4 to TRBJ2-3; D might be TRBD2 (6 bases). V lost 3 bases and J 3 bases, leaving 13 bases between the germline ends. There are 15 residues in the CDR3. The CDR3 DNA reads as TGTGCCAGCAGTTTCCCGGGAGAGGGTACAGATACGCAGTATTTT. Its protein product is CASSFPGEGTDTQYF.

The chain joins TRBV4-2 to TRBJ2-4; 8 bases agree with TRBD2. CDR1 and CDR2 from the germline V gene are LGHNA and YNFKEQ. The CDR3 consists of 16 residues. V lost 4 bases and J lost 13; bases outside the gene matches: 18. Here the CDR3 reads CASSRSQRETYNEQYF. CDR3 in DNA: TGTGCCAGCAGCCGTTCACAGCGGGAGACTTACAATGAGCAGTACTTC.